This paragraph covers one T cell receptor (beta chain) sequence. The data belong to a study of blood T cell repertoires in COVID-19. Study context: COVID-19 samples from acute and convalescent phases originated in the United States, Italy and Spain.

Enrolment of Seattle patients took place during active infection, and they were followed longitudinally. This CDR3 is 13 amino acids long. The germline CDR1 and CDR2 sequences are SGHTA and FQGNSA. Trimming shortened V by 5 bases and J by 8 bases, and 10 bases separated the two germline ends. In the original analysis: Reference gene primer amplification gave nucleated cell count estimates. Sequenced by immunoSEQ multiplex PCR; TCRdb stores in-frame clones only, minus some. Clonal size and the V and J genes are those of that table, whereas D and trimming came from the DNA. The sample includes 200,000 to 250,000 clones, approximately 85% of them seen just once.

The TCR originated in a woman older than 75 with COVID-19, enrolled during active disease. Sequenced material: peripheral blood. The gene calls are TRBV7-2 and TRBJ1-6; D is uncertain. CDR3 residues: CASSPRVDSPLHF. The CDR3 DNA follows: TGTGCCAGCAGCCCGCGGGTGGATTCACCCCTCCACTTT.